These T cell receptor beta chains were read from a single sample in a study of blood T cell repertoires in COVID-19. Data came from immunoSEQ multiplex PCR; TCRdb stores just in-frame clones and leaves some out. The table lists under 350,000 clones, around 90% of them singletons, with 1.7% in the top ten. The source material was PBMCs or T cells enriched from blood (not recorded which). The receptors were sampled from a woman between 40 and 50 years old who had recovered from COVID-19. The CDR3 runs from the conserved cysteine through the conserved F or W. D genes are given only for firm matches. Clone size is stated in some rows and not others, as once, few, many or a class when expanded.

V: TRBV7-9; J: TRBJ2-4; size: -; D: -; CDR3: CASSLGLGDIQYF; DNA: TGTGCCAGCAGCTTAGGTCTAGGAGACATTCAGTACTTC
V: TRBV7-3; J: TRBJ1-6; size: once; D: -; CDR3: CASSLGGGSPLHF; DNA: TGTGCCAGCAGCTTAGGGGGAGGTTCACCCCTCCACTTT
V: TRBV7-6; J: TRBJ2-7; size: -; D: -; CDR3: CASSPTGPYEQYF; DNA: TGTGCCAGCAGCCCAACAGGTCCCTACGAGCAGTACTTC
V: TRBV12-2; J: TRBJ1-1; size: few; D: -; CDR3: CASRLKGAEAFF; DNA: TGTGCAAGTCGCTTAAAGGGGGCTGAAGCTTTCTTT
V: TRBV6-2/TRBV6-3; J: TRBJ2-7; size: -; D: TRBD2; CDR3: CASSGYYISGRSSYEQYF; DNA: TGTGCCAGCAGTGGCTACTACATCAGCGGGAGGAGCTCCTACGAGCAGTACTTC
V: TRBV4-1; J: TRBJ1-5; size: -; D: -; CDR3: CASSQDSGGPSNQPQHF; DNA: TGCGCCAGCAGCCAAGATTCGGGGGGACCTAGCAATCAGCCCCAGCATTTT
V: TRBV6-6; J: TRBJ2-7; size: -; D: -; CDR3: CASRGTKAGTLYEQYF; DNA: TGTGCCAGCAGGGGGACCAAGGCCGGGACTCTTTACGAGCAGTACTTC
V: TRBV30; J: TRBJ2-1; size: -; D: TRBD2; CDR3: CAWSLGGDNEQFF; DNA: TGTGCCTGGAGTCTCGGGGGGGACAATGAGCAGTTCTTC
V: TRBV10-2; J: TRBJ2-1; size: -; D: TRBD2; CDR3: CASRLAVYNEQFF; DNA: TGCGCCAGCAGGCTAGCGGTTTACAATGAGCAGTTCTTC
V: TRBV25-1; J: TRBJ1-1; size: -; D: TRBD1; CDR3: CASIGDRGVNTEAFF; DNA: TGTGCCAGCATTGGGGACAGGGGGGTGAACACTGAAGCTTTCTTT
V: TRBV11-2; J: TRBJ2-2; size: -; D: -; CDR3: CASSLRAGQGNTGELFF; DNA: TGTGCCAGCAGCTTAAGGGCCGGGCAGGGTAACACCGGGGAGCTGTTTTTT
V: TRBV9; J: TRBJ1-6; size: -; D: -; CDR3: CASSAIGARNSPLHF; DNA: TGTGCCAGCAGCGCTATCGGAGCCAGAAATTCACCCCTCCACTTT
V: TRBV5-1; J: TRBJ1-2; size: -; D: -; CDR3: CASSLNGQEVNYGYTF; DNA: TGCGCCAGCAGCTTGAACGGTCAGGAGGTTAACTATGGCTACACCTTC
V: TRBV18; J: TRBJ1-2; size: once; D: -; CDR3: CASSPQPGSYGYTF; DNA: TGTGCCAGCTCACCACAGCCAGGCTCCTATGGCTACACCTTC
V: TRBV5-1; J: TRBJ1-1; size: -; D: -; CDR3: CASTPLGGLVANTEAFF; DNA: TGCGCCAGCACCCCCTTAGGGGGATTAGTGGCCAACACTGAAGCTTTCTTT
V: TRBV7-9; J: TRBJ1-1; size: -; D: -; CDR3: CASSLQGPRTEAFF; DNA: TGTGCCAGCAGCTTACAGGGGCCGAGGACTGAAGCTTTCTTT
V: TRBV19; J: TRBJ1-5; size: -; D: -; CDR3: CASRGGGSSNQPQHF; DNA: TGTGCCAGCCGTGGCGGGGGATCGAGCAATCAGCCCCAGCATTTT
V: TRBV13; J: TRBJ1-2; size: -; D: TRBD1; CDR3: CASSSSGTGGYGYTF; DNA: TGTGCCAGCAGCTCTAGTGGGACAGGAGGCTATGGCTACACCTTC
V: TRBV2; J: TRBJ1-1; size: -; D: -; CDR3: CASSAQGMNTEAFF; DNA: TGTGCCAGCAGTGCACAGGGCATGAACACTGAAGCTTTCTTT
V: TRBV4-1; J: TRBJ2-2; size: -; D: TRBD2; CDR3: CASSQGNLGLAVSGGLFF; DNA: TGCGCCAGCAGCCAAGGGAACTTAGGACTAGCGGTCTCCGGGGGGCTGTTTTTT
V: TRBV7-2; J: TRBJ2-5; size: -; D: -; CDR3: CASSLALARETQYF; DNA: TGTGCCAGCAGCTTAGCCCTAGCACGGGAGACCCAGTACTTC
V: TRBV19; J: TRBJ2-1; size: -; D: -; CDR3: CASSAEGWRRYTIGGEQFF; DNA: TGTGCCAGTAGTGCAGAAGGGTGGCGGAGATATACAATCGGGGGTGAGCAGTTCTTC
V: TRBV27; J: TRBJ1-2; size: -; D: TRBD1; CDR3: CASSSLVEGASSNYGYTF; DNA: TGTGCCAGCAGTTCCCTTGTAGAGGGGGCATCATCTAACTATGGCTACACCTTC
V: TRBV7-2; J: TRBJ1-1; size: -; D: -; CDR3: CASSFQLTNTEAFF; DNA: TGTGCCAGCAGCTTTCAACTTACGAACACTGAAGCTTTCTTT
V: TRBV14; J: TRBJ2-1; size: -; D: TRBD2; CDR3: CASSRDYHGGQQFF; DNA: TGTGCCAGCAGCCGGGACTATCATGGGGGACAGCAGTTCTTC
V: TRBV27; J: TRBJ2-1; size: -; D: -; CDR3: CASSRDSTYNEQFF; DNA: TGTGCCAGCAGTCGCGACAGCACCTACAATGAGCAGTTCTTC
V: TRBV27; J: TRBJ2-2; size: once; D: -; CDR3: CASTWDSIRNTGELFF; DNA: TGTGCCAGCACTTGGGACTCCATCCGGAACACCGGGGAGCTGTTTTTT
V: TRBV5-1; J: TRBJ2-1; size: -; D: -; CDR3: CASSFSRGNEQFF; DNA: TGCGCCAGCAGCTTTAGTAGAGGAAATGAGCAGTTCTTC
V: TRBV6-5; J: TRBJ1-2; size: -; D: -; CDR3: CASNRVEVLSGYTF; DNA: TGTGCCAGCAACAGGGTGGAGGTCCTAAGTGGCTACACCTTC
V: TRBV27; J: TRBJ1-3; size: -; D: -; CDR3: CASSLSAIYF; DNA: TGTGCCAGCAGTCTGTCCGCCATATATTTT
V: TRBV18; J: TRBJ1-1; size: -; D: -; CDR3: CASSVSGETEAFF; DNA: TGTGCCAGCTCAGTCTCAGGGGAGACTGAAGCTTTCTTT
V: TRBV6-6; J: TRBJ1-1; size: once; D: -; CDR3: CASRPQVNSEAFF; DNA: TGTGCCAGCAGACCCCAGGTGAATTCTGAAGCTTTCTTT
V: TRBV29-1; J: TRBJ1-2; size: -; D: TRBD1; CDR3: CSVHPGQGRPDYGYTF; DNA: TGCAGCGTTCACCCAGGACAGGGCCGGCCTGACTATGGCTACACCTTC
V: TRBV7-3; J: TRBJ2-6; size: -; D: -; CDR3: CASSQASGANVLTF; DNA: TGTGCCAGCAGCCAGGCATCTGGGGCCAACGTCCTGACTTTC
V: TRBV29-1; J: TRBJ1-1; size: -; D: -; CDR3: CSVESYPVNTEAFF; DNA: TGCAGCGTTGAATCGTACCCAGTGAACACTGAAGCTTTCTTT
V: TRBV5-4; J: TRBJ2-3; size: -; D: -; CDR3: CASGAGLGADTQYF; DNA: TGTGCCAGCGGGGCGGGGCTAGGGGCAGATACGCAGTATTTT
V: TRBV3-1/TRBV3-2; J: TRBJ2-1; size: -; D: -; CDR3: CASSPLDSIYEFF; DNA: TGTGCCAGCAGCCCCCTAGACTCTATTTATGAGTTCTTC
V: TRBV11-2; J: TRBJ2-3; size: -; D: -; CDR3: CASSLNLRGGTDTQYF; DNA: TGTGCCAGCAGCCTCAACCTTAGGGGCGGCACAGATACGCAGTATTTT